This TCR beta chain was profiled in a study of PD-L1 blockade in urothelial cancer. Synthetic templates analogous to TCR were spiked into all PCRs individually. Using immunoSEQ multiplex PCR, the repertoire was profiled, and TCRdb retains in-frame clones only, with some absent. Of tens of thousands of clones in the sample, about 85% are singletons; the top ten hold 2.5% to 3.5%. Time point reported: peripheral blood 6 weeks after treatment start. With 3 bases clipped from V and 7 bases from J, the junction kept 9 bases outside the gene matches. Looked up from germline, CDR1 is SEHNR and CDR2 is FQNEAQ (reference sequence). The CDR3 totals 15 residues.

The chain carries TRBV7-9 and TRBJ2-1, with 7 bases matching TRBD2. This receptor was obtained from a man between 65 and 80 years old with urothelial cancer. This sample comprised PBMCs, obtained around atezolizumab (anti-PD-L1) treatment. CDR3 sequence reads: CASSLLGGGVNEQFF. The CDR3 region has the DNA TGTGCCAGCAGCTTGCTAGGCGGGGGTGTTAATGAGCAGTTCTTC.